The entry below describes one T cell receptor (beta chain). Its antigen is unidentified. The record originates from a study of T-cell reconstitution after alpha-beta-depleted transplantation in children. General study points: T-cell counts and diversity were attributed mostly to newly produced T cells one year after transplant. Several hundred expanded graft clones reportedly gave rise to the alpha-beta T cells present about two months after transplant. For some patients, TCRbeta diversity was high at day 60 because of recipient T cells and thymic progenitors that survived.

Germline V gene sequence: CDR1 SEHNR, CDR2 FQNEAQ (reference sequence). The CDR3 covers 14 residues. Between the trimmed V and J ends, which lost 0 bases and 4 bases, there was a span of 9 bases. It was with unique molecular identifiers that the TCRbeta library was prepared. MiXCR was run by TCRdb on the PCR reads, yielding one entry per CDR3 protein. The sample contains about 210,000 distinct CDR3 sequences, approximately 15% of which appear only once. The TCR was taken from a male patient between 2 and 15 years old who had a stem cell transplant for acute lymphoblastic leukemia, so the T cells may come from the graft donor. Sequencing used PBMCs, mostly from graft donor cells, obtained 360 days after TCRalphabeta/CD19-depleted stem cell transplant. The gene calls are TRBV7-9 and TRBJ1-1; possible D gene TRBD1, 5 bases. The CDR3 nucleotides are TGTGCCAGCAGCTTAGCAGAGAGGGGCACTGAAGCTTTCTTT. The encoded protein is CASSLAERGTEAFF. The full variable domain, with the rest looked up from reference TRBV7-9 and TRBJ1-1, is DTGVSQNPRHKITKRGQNVTFRCDPISEHNRLYWYRQTLGQGPEFLTYFQNEAQLEKSRLLSDRFSAERPKGSFSTLEIQRTEQGDSAMYLCASSLAERGTEAFFGQGTRLTVV.